Described below is a single T cell receptor (beta chain) sequence and its context. Its matching antigen is unknown. This record comes from a study of cytomegalovirus exposure and HLA in healthy donors. The overall study: Researchers previously reported finding 90 million to 130 million unique TCR beta sequences from 170 million or so T cells.

PCR amplification relied on 60 Vbeta primers (plus 13 Jbeta primers). Repertoires were generated with immunoSEQ multiplex PCR, while TCRdb's copy carries only in-frame clones and drops some. In the table there are about 78,000 clones, 72% of which are singletons. V was clipped by 4 bases and J by 8 bases, with 19 bases between them. Germline CDR1 SGHDT, CDR2 YYEEEE. The CDR3 spans 15 residues. Study-wide results and limits: HLA alleles were associated with 16,951 TCR beta sequences in a later analysis at 0.05 false discovery rate.

Sequencing was done on a sample of PBMCs. The rearrangement joins TRBV5-6 to TRBJ2-1; the D is unclear. The source is a woman aged 40 to 49 in good health and CMV-seropositive. CDR3: CASSPRSPLADEQFF. The DNA for the CDR3 is TGTGCCAGCAGCCCCCGGTCCCCTTTAGCTGATGAGCAGTTCTTC.